The rows below give T cell receptor beta chains drawn from one sample of a study of blood T cell repertoires in COVID-19. TCRdb's copy holds only in-frame clones and misses some; the assay was immunoSEQ multiplex PCR. The sample records about 170,000 clones, 86% being singletons. Sequencing input: peripheral blood. The receptors stem from a man in his 70s with acute or convalescent COVID-19. CDR3s include the opening cysteine and the closing phenylalanine or tryptophan. D genes are given only for firm matches. The size entry is marked missing in some rows and otherwise reads once, few, many or a size class.

abundance,d_gene,v_gene,j_gene,len,CDR3nt,CDR3aa
few,-,TRBV7-2,TRBJ1-5,14,TGTGCCAGCAGCTTAGTCCAGGTTGGACAGCCCCAGCATTTT,CASSLVQVGQPQHF
-,-,TRBV28,TRBJ1-2,12,TGTGCCAGCAGTTTACGTAACTATGGCTACACCTTC,CASSLRNYGYTF
-,-,TRBV30,TRBJ1-2,14,TGTGCCTGGATCAGAATTTCAGGGCTCTATGGCTACACCTTC,CAWIRISGLYGYTF
few,-,TRBV15,TRBJ1-1,14,TGTGCCACCAGCAGAGGGGGGCTGAACACTGAAGCTTTCTTT,CATSRGGLNTEAFF
-,-,TRBV30,TRBJ1-5,13,TGTGCCTGGAGCAGTGGGTGGAGTCAGCCCCAGCATTTT,CAWSSGWSQPQHF
-,-,TRBV4-3,TRBJ2-2,20,TGCGCCAGCAGCCAAGTTGAGGCTAGCAGAGGCATGGGCTACACCGGGGAGCTGTTTTTT,CASSQVEASRGMGYTGELFF
many,-,TRBV24-1,TRBJ2-5,13,TGTGCCACCAGTGTGCAGTATCAAGAGACCCAGTACTTC,CATSVQYQETQYF
-,-,TRBV7-9,TRBJ1-2,14,TGTGCCAGCAACGCACAACAGGCTAGTTATGGCTACACCTTC,CASNAQQASYGYTF
-,-,TRBV10-2,TRBJ1-2,13,TGCGCCAGCAGTGACTCAAGGGCGGGAGGCTACACCTTC,CASSDSRAGGYTF
-,-,TRBV28,TRBJ1-5,14,TGTGCCAGCAGTGGCTCAGGGGCTCATCAGCCCCAGCATTTT,CASSGSGAHQPQHF
-,TRBD2,TRBV5-6,TRBJ2-1,15,TGTGCCAGCACCCGGGGGGGGAGCTCCTACAATGAGCAGTTCTTC,CASTRGGSSYNEQFF
-,TRBD1,TRBV2,TRBJ1-2,14,TGTGCCAGCAGCGTTGACAGGGTCGCTGGTGGCTACACCTTC,CASSVDRVAGGYTF
-,-,TRBV4-2,TRBJ2-2,14,TGTGCCACCCGGCGGGGTGCGAACACCGGGGAGCTGTTTTTT,CATRRGANTGELFF
-,-,TRBV6-6,TRBJ2-2,14,TGTGCCAGCAGTTACTCGAGTGGTACCGGGGAGCTGTTTTTT,CASSYSSGTGELFF
few,-,TRBV12-2,TRBJ2-5,10,TGTGCAGCCAGAAAAGAGACCCAGTACTTC,CAARKETQYF
-,-,TRBV10-3,TRBJ1-4,15,TGTGCCATCAGTGACCCCGGGAGCCCTAATGAAAAACTGTTTTTT,CAISDPGSPNEKLFF
-,TRBD1,TRBV5-1,TRBJ2-7,13,TGCGCCAGCAGCGGCGGACAGGGGTTCGAGCAGTACTTC,CASSGGQGFEQYF
-,-,TRBV6-2/TRBV6-3,TRBJ1-5,12,TGTGCCAGCAGCCGAACAAATCAGCCCCAGCATTTT,CASSRTNQPQHF
-,TRBD1,TRBV7-3,TRBJ2-5,13,TGTGCCAGCAGCCCAGGGGGCCAGGAGACCCAGTACTTC,CASSPGGQETQYF
-,-,TRBV11-3,TRBJ2-3,14,TGTGCCAGCAGTCCTCGTGGAGCCACAGATACGCAGTATTTT,CASSPRGATDTQYF
-,TRBD1,TRBV4-1,TRBJ2-2,16,TGCGCCAGCAGCCCTTTCGGGACAGCGAACACCGGGGAGCTGTTTTTT,CASSPFGTANTGELFF
-,-,TRBV7-4,TRBJ1-2,13,TGTGCCAGCAGCTTCGAGGAAAGCTATGGCTACACCTTC,CASSFEESYGYTF
-,TRBD2,TRBV5-8,TRBJ2-3,16,TGTGCCAGCACCCTCCTTGGGGGGGAAATCAAAGATACGCAGTATTTT,CASTLLGGEIKDTQYF
-,TRBD2,TRBV7-3,TRBJ2-7,15,TGTGCCAGCAGCTTATGGCTAGCGGGCCCCTACGAGCAGTACTTC,CASSLWLAGPYEQYF
once,-,TRBV2,TRBJ2-2,15,TGTGCCACTCGGTCCAGGAGGGGGCGCACCGGGGAGCTGTTTTTT,CATRSRRGRTGELFF
-,-,TRBV7-3,TRBJ1-2,13,TGTGCCAGCAGCTTAGTGGAGAATTGGGGCTACACCTTC,CASSLVENWGYTF
-,TRBD2,TRBV4-1,TRBJ2-2,18,TGCGCCAGCAGCCGAAGACTAGCGGGAGGTTCGAACACCGGGGAGCTGTTTTTT,CASSRRLAGGSNTGELFF
-,TRBD1,TRBV5-1,TRBJ1-4,18,TGCGCCAGCAGCTGGGGCCCGGGACAGGGGTCATATGGCGAAAAACTGTTTTTT,CASSWGPGQGSYGEKLFF
-,TRBD1,TRBV7-6,TRBJ2-7,14,TGTGCCAGCAGCCGGACAGGGGGGTTGAGCGAGCAGTACTTC,CASSRTGGLSEQYF
-,-,TRBV5-1,TRBJ1-6,17,TGCGCCAGCAGCTTGGCCGGAGGGAACAGAGATAATTCACCCCTCCACTTT,CASSLAGGNRDNSPLHF
-,TRBD2,TRBV10-1,TRBJ2-2,14,TGCGCCGGCAGGACTAGCGGGGGTGGCGGGGAGCTGTTTTTT,CAGRTSGGGGELFF
-,-,TRBV5-5,TRBJ1-5,13,TGTGCCAGCAGCGACCCTGCGGTAGGGCCCCAGCATTTT,CASSDPAVGPQHF
once,TRBD1,TRBV9,TRBJ1-3,17,TGTGCCAGCACGGACAGGGAGGCAAGTGCTCCTGGAAACACCATATATTTT,CASTDREASAPGNTIYF
-,-,TRBV9,TRBJ2-5,16,TGTGCCAGCAGCGTAGGGATGGGGGGGCCCCAAGAGACCCAGTACTTC,CASSVGMGGPQETQYF
-,TRBD1,TRBV19,TRBJ2-7,16,TGTGCCAGTAGCCCTACCCGACAGGGGGCTTTCTACGAGCAGTACTTC,CASSPTRQGAFYEQYF
-,TRBD1,TRBV10-1,TRBJ2-3,14,TGCGCCAGCAGTCCAGGGGGCTATGAAGATACGCAGTATTTT,CASSPGGYEDTQYF
once,-,TRBV2,TRBJ1-1,14,TGTGCCAGCACCGATGGGGGCCCCCGGACTGAAGCTTTCTTT,CASTDGGPRTEAFF
once,-,TRBV7-9,TRBJ2-1,14,TGTGCCAGCAGCTTAGTGTCGGGAGTAGGTGAGCAGTTCTTC,CASSLVSGVGEQFF
-,TRBD1,TRBV24-1,TRBJ2-5,17,TGTGCCACCAGTGGCCGAACCCACAGGGGGCCCCAAGAGACCCAGTACTTC,CATSGRTHRGPQETQYF